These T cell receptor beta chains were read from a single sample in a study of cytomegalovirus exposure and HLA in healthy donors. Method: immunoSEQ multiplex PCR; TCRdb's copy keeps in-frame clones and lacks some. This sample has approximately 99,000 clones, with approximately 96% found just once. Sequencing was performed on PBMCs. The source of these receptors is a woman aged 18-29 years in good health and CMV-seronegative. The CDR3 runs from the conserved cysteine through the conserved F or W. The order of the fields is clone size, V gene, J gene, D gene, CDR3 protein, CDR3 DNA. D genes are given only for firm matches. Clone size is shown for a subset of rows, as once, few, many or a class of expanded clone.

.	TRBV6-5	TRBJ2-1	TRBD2	CASSYSSGVGYNEQFF	TGTGCCAGCAGTTACTCGAGCGGGGTGGGTTACAATGAGCAGTTCTTC
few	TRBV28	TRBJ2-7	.	CASRRDGSYEQYF	TGTGCCAGCCGACGGGACGGGAGCTACGAGCAGTACTTC
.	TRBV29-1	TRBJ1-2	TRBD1	CSVAPSTGDFYTF	TGCAGCGTTGCCCCATCGACAGGGGACTTTTACACCTTC
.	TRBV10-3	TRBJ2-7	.	CAISESFGQLNSYEQYF	TGTGCCATCAGTGAGAGTTTTGGACAGTTAAATTCCTACGAGCAGTACTTC
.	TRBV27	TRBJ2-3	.	CASSLLGDTQYF	TGTGCCAGCAGTTTACTAGGAGATACGCAGTATTTT
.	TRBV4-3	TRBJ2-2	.	CASSSFGEWSTGELFF	TGCGCCAGCAGCTCCTTCGGGGAATGGAGCACCGGGGAGCTGTTTTTT
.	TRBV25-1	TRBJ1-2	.	CASRGGQNYGYTF	TGTGCCAGCAGAGGTGGACAAAACTATGGCTACACCTTC
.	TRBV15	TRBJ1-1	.	CATSSGGVAYAEAFF	TGTGCCACCAGCTCAGGCGGTGTAGCGTACGCTGAAGCTTTCTTT
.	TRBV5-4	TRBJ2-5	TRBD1	CASSSGTGGLETQYF	TGTGCCAGCAGCTCGGGGACAGGAGGGTTGGAGACCCAGTACTTC
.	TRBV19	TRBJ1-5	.	CASSVQGNQPQHF	TGTGCCAGTAGTGTTCAGGGTAACCAGCCCCAGCATTTT
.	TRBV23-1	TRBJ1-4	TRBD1	CASGRAGGEDEKLFF	TGCGCCAGCGGAAGGGCAGGGGGCGAGGATGAAAAACTGTTTTTT
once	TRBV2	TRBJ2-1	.	CASSIQANQFF	TGTGCCAGCAGTATACAGGCGAACCAGTTCTTC
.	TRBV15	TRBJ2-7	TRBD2	CATSARGGDYEQYF	TGTGCCACCAGCGCCCGGGGAGGGGACTACGAGCAGTACTTC
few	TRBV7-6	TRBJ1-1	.	CASSAFVNTEAFF	TGTGCCAGCAGCGCGTTCGTTAACACTGAAGCTTTCTTT
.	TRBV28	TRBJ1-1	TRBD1	CASSLVDRVSFTEAFF	TGTGCCAGCAGTTTAGTGGACAGGGTATCGTTCACTGAAGCTTTCTTT
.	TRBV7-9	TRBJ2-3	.	CASSLAWQVTDTQYF	TGTGCCAGCAGCTTAGCATGGCAGGTAACAGATACGCAGTATTTT
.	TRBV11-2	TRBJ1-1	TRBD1	CASRKTGQEAFF	TGTGCCAGCAGGAAGACAGGGCAAGAAGCTTTCTTT
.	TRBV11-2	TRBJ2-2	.	CASSLEAGSGELFF	TGTGCCAGCAGCTTAGAGGCGGGTTCGGGGGAGCTGTTTTTT
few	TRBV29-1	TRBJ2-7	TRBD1	CSATTTGGEQYF	TGCAGCGCAACGACCACAGGGGGCGAGCAGTACTTC
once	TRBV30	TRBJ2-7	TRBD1	CAWSVWGQGGWEQYF	TGTGCCTGGAGTGTTTGGGGACAGGGAGGTTGGGAGCAGTACTTC
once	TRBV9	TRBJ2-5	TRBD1	CASSQGTGLMGETQYF	TGTGCCAGTTCTCAAGGGACAGGCCTCATGGGAGAGACCCAGTACTTC
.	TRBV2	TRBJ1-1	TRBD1	CASSGLTGGDGAFF	TGTGCCAGCAGTGGCCTTACAGGGGGCGACGGGGCTTTCTTT
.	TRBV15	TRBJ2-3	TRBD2	CATAAGGAVFTDTQYF	TGTGCCACCGCAGCGGGGGGGGCGGTTTTTACAGATACGCAGTATTTT
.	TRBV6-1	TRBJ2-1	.	CASSELVPNEQFF	TGTGCCAGCAGTGAGCTAGTCCCAAATGAGCAGTTCTTC
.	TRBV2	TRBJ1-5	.	CASSGQSSNQPQHF	TGTGCCAGCAGTGGACAAAGTAGCAATCAGCCCCAGCATTTT
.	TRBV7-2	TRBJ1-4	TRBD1	CASSFTGQGNEKLFF	TGTGCCAGCAGCTTTACGGGACAGGGGAATGAAAAACTGTTTTTT
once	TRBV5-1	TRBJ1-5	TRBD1	CASSDGTGGFQPQHF	TGCGCCAGCAGCGACGGGACAGGGGGCTTTCAGCCCCAGCATTTT
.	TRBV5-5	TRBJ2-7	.	CASSLGRDEQYF	TGTGCCAGCAGCTTGGGCAGGGACGAGCAGTACTTC
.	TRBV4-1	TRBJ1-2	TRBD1	CASSQIVSAGQGEGYTF	TGCGCCAGCAGCCAAATCGTGTCCGCAGGACAGGGGGAAGGCTACACCTTC
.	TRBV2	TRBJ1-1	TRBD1	CASRGDRLGEAFF	TGTGCCAGCAGGGGGGACAGATTAGGGGAAGCTTTCTTT
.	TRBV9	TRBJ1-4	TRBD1	CASSVGTGATNEKLFF	TGTGCCAGCAGCGTAGGGACAGGCGCAACTAATGAAAAACTGTTTTTT
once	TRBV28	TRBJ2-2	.	CASSNPSIPTGELFF	TGTGCCAGCAGTAACCCTTCTATTCCCACCGGGGAGCTGTTTTTT
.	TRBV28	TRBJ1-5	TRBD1	CASSRGQDNQPQHF	TGTGCCAGCAGTAGGGGACAGGACAATCAGCCCCAGCATTTT
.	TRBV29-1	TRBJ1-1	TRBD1	CSSGTGDTEAFF	TGCAGCTCCGGAACAGGGGACACTGAAGCTTTCTTT
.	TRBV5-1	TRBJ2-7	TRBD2	CASRTGTSGGWSEQYF	TGCGCCAGCAGAACCGGGACTAGCGGGGGATGGAGCGAGCAGTACTTC
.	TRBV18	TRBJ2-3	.	CASKTGPDTQYF	TGTGCCAGTAAAACAGGGCCAGATACGCAGTATTTT
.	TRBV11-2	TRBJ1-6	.	CASSLDSGYSPLHF	TGTGCCAGCAGCTTAGATTCAGGGTATTCACCCCTCCACTTT
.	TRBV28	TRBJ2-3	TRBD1	CASSTNDPGQAKADTQYF	TGTGCCAGCAGTACCAATGATCCGGGACAGGCGAAGGCAGATACGCAGTATTTT
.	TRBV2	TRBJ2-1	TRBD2	CASSEVEASGVNEQFF	TGTGCCAGCAGTGAAGTTGAGGCTAGCGGGGTAAATGAGCAGTTCTTC
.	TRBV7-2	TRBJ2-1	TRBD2	CASSPKTSLTGEQFF	TGTGCCAGCAGCCCCAAGACTAGCCTAACGGGTGAGCAGTTCTTC
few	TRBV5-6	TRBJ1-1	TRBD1	CASNSGGRNTEAFF	TGTGCCAGCAACTCAGGGGGTAGGAACACTGAAGCTTTCTTT
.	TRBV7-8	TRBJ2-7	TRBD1	CASSPNLPDRAHEQYF	TGTGCCAGCAGCCCAAACTTGCCGGACAGGGCACACGAGCAGTACTTC
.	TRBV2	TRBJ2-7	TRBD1	CASSTPAGTGRGEQYF	TGTGCCAGCAGTACCCCGGCCGGGACGGGCAGGGGGGAGCAGTACTTC
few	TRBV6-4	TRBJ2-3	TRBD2	CASSDSSGGADTQYF	TGTGCCAGCAGTGACTCTAGCGGGGGGGCAGATACGCAGTATTTT
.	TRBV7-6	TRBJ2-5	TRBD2	CASSPEPGLASETQYF	TGTGCCAGCAGCCCTGAACCGGGACTAGCGTCAGAGACCCAGTACTTC
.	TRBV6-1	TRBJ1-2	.	CASSETGSGGYTF	TGTGCCAGCAGTGAAACAGGGTCCGGGGGCTACACCTTC
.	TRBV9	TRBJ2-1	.	CASSVAYRAGSYNEQFF	TGTGCCAGCAGCGTAGCGTACAGGGCAGGCTCCTACAATGAGCAGTTCTTC
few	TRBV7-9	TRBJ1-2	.	CASSPSWSVNYGYTF	TGTGCCAGCAGCCCATCGTGGTCAGTTAACTATGGCTACACCTTC
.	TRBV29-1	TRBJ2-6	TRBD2	CSVDGGGRPGANVLTF	TGCAGCGTTGATGGCGGGGGGCGACCTGGGGCCAACGTCCTGACTTTC
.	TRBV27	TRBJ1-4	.	CASSANRVSLFF	TGTGCCAGCAGTGCCAACAGGGTCTCTCTGTTTTTT
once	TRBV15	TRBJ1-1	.	CATSSMGRNTEAFF	TGTGCCACCAGCTCGATGGGGAGGAACACTGAAGCTTTCTTT
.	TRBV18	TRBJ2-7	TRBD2	CASSQGPGGYEQYF	TGTGCCAGCTCACAAGGGCCGGGAGGTTACGAGCAGTACTTC
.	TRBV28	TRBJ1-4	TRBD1	CASSLWPRTGANEKLFF	TGTGCCAGCAGTTTATGGCCCAGGACAGGAGCTAATGAAAAACTGTTTTTT
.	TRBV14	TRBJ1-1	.	CASSQGNTEAFF	TGTGCCAGCAGTCAGGGGAACACTGAAGCTTTCTTT
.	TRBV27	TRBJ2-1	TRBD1	CASRGTGSHNEQFF	TGTGCCAGCAGAGGGACAGGGTCCCACAATGAGCAGTTCTTC
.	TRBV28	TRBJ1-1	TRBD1	CASTGGPDGTEAFF	TGTGCCAGCACAGGGGGGCCCGACGGCACTGAAGCTTTCTTT
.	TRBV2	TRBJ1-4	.	CASSDPDTVTNEKLFF	TGTGCCAGCAGTGACCCAGATACAGTGACTAATGAAAAACTGTTTTTT